This TCR beta chain was recorded in a study of T-cell reconstitution after alpha-beta-depleted transplantation in children. In this sample, this clonotype turned up many times. Preparation of the TCRbeta library used unique molecular identifiers. Each CDR3 protein gets one entry after TCRdb re-called the PCR reads with MiXCR. Here the sample spans 400,000 to 500,000 distinct CDR3 sequences, 11% being singletons. Material: PBMCs from the stem cell graft donor, obtained from the stem cell graft. This TCR derives from a human donor who donated a stem cell graft to a child with acute myeloid leukemia.

The CDR3 sequence: CASTSNWWGAGELFF. The CDR3 region has the DNA TGTGCCAGCACTAGCAATTGGTGGGGGGCAGGGGAGCTGTTTTTT. The chain couples TRBV12-3 or TRBV12-4 to TRBJ2-2; D is possibly TRBD1 or TRBD2 (6 bases each). Trimming stripped 7 bases from V and 8 bases from J, with 20 bases between. This CDR3 region has 15 residues.